A single sample is the source of the 29 T cell receptor beta chains below, sequenced in a study of blood T cell repertoires in COVID-19. Assay: immunoSEQ multiplex PCR; the TCRdb copy retains only in-frame clones and omits some. The table has about 140,000 clones, 85% to 90% seen once. Sequences were obtained from peripheral blood. Receptors were obtained from a woman of 80 years or more with acute or convalescent COVID-19.

The chain employs TRBV5-1 and TRBJ1-2, with 7 bases that match TRBD1. The ends lost 4 bases at V and 3 bases at J; junction bases unmatched: 6. The CDR3 loop spans 14 amino acids. CDR1 and CDR2 (germline): SGHRS, YFSETQ. CDR3 region: CASSPGTVHYGYTF. CDR3 nucleotide sequence: TGCGCCAGCAGCCCAGGGACAGTACACTATGGCTACACCTTC.

The chain is built from TRBV7-2 and TRBJ1-1, with D possibly being TRBD1 (5 bases). The CDR3 is 14 amino acids. The germline V gene encodes CDR1 SGHTA and CDR2 FQGNSA. The germline V and J ends were trimmed by 3 bases and 4 bases, with 12 bases remaining between them. The DNA for the CDR3 is TGTGCCAGCAGCTTTTGGGGCTCCGGCACTGAAGCTTTCTTT. Amino acid sequence: CASSFWGSGTEAFF. Full variable domain (outside the CDR3, taken from reference TRBV7-2 and TRBJ1-1): GAGVSQSPSNKVTEKGKDVELRCDPISGHTALYWYRQSLGQGLEFLIYFQGNSAPDKSGLPSDRFSAERTGGSVSTLTIQRTQQEDSAVYLCASSFWGSGTEAFFGQGTRLTVV.

This rearrangement joins TRBV19 to TRBJ1-2; 9 positions agree with TRBD1. CDR1 is LNHDA and CDR2 is SQIVND in the germline V gene (reference sequence). With 6 bases clipped from V and 8 bases from J, the junction kept 7 bases outside the gene matches. This CDR3 has 13 residues. CDR3 sequence: CASSEQGAQGYTF. In DNA form, the CDR3 reads TGTGCCAGTAGCGAACAGGGGGCGCAAGGCTACACCTTC.

The V and J genes are TRBV25-1 and TRBJ2-1, with TRBD2 matching 12 bases. Germline V gene lookup returns CDR1 MGHDK and CDR2 SYGVNS. The CDR3 length is 14 residues. J lost 13 bases, V lost 3 bases, and 7 bases had no gene match. CDR3 in amino acids: CASSDTSGGITQFF. The CDR3 DNA is TGTGCCAGCAGTGATACTAGCGGGGGGATAACACAGTTCTTC.

The J gene is TRBJ2-7, the V gene TRBV6-1; 8 bases agree with TRBD2. Germline V gives CDR1 MNHNS, CDR2 SASEGT. Trimming removed 4 bases from V and 5 bases from J; junction bases left unmatched: 13. The CDR3 length is 16 residues. CDR3 sequence (DNA): TGTGCCAGCAGTGCTCAAAAAATAGCGGGGAGCGACGAGCAGTACTTC. Amino acid sequence: CASSAQKIAGSDEQYF.

CDR3 sequence: CASSLNGQNTEAFF. For the CDR3, the DNA is TGCGCCAGCAGCTTAAATGGCCAGAACACTGAAGCTTTCTTT. V usage is TRBV5-1 and J usage is TRBJ1-1; D uncertain. The V end was cut by 2 bases, the J end by 1 base, with 9 bases between. The V gene's germline CDR1 is SGHRS and CDR2 YFSETQ. There are 14 residues in the CDR3.

A remark on this clone: Within the sample, other DNA sequences also encode this same CDR3. V is TRBV2 and J is TRBJ1-6, with D possibly being TRBD1 (5 bases). V lost 1 base, J lost 7 bases, and 8 bases lay in between. CDR1 and CDR2 (germline): SNHLY, FYNNEI. This CDR3 contains 14 residues. This CDR3 reads CASSEGRVNSPLHF. In DNA, the CDR3 is TGTGCCAGCAGTGAAGGCAGGGTCAATTCACCCCTCCACTTT.

The V gene is TRBV7-2, the J gene TRBJ2-6; perhaps TRBD1 as D (6 bases). Trimming took off 0 bases at V and 2 bases at J, with 11 bases between the two ends. The CDR3 sequence is 17 residues long. The germline gives CDR1 SGHTA, CDR2 FQGNSA. The CDR3 region is CASSLAAQGAGANVLTF. CDR3 in DNA: TGTGCCAGCAGCTTAGCCGCACAGGGTGCTGGGGCCAACGTCCTGACTTTC. Complete variable domain (other parts from reference TRBV7-2 and TRBJ2-6): GAGVSQSPSNKVTEKGKDVELRCDPISGHTALYWYRQSLGQGLEFLIYFQGNSAPDKSGLPSDRFSAERTGGSVSTLTIQRTQQEDSAVYLCASSLAAQGAGANVLTFGAGSRLTVL.

V and J are TRBV5-1 and TRBJ1-2; TRBD1 is a possible D gene (5 bases). CDR1 SGHRS and CDR2 YFSETQ come from the germline V gene. V shed 4 bases and J shed 3 bases, with 10 bases lying between them. This CDR3 comprises 13 residues. The CDR3 coding sequence is TGCGCCAGCAGCCCCGAAGGGGACTATGGCTACACCTTC. Translated, it gives CASSPEGDYGYTF.

This clone was picked up a small number of times. The V and J genes are TRBV7-8 and TRBJ2-5; the match to TRBD2 covers 11 bases. Germline V CDR1 and CDR2: SGHVS, FQNEAQ. J gave up 1 base and V 5 bases, and 12 bases lay outside the gene matches. The CDR3 extends over 18 amino acids. CDR3 protein: CASSLPQTSGTSQETQYF. The CDR3 nucleotides are TGTGCCAGCAGCCTACCCCAGACTAGCGGGACCAGCCAAGAGACCCAGTACTTC.

V and J are TRBV7-9 and TRBJ1-2; D not resolved. V lost 1 base and J 3 bases, leaving 9 bases between the germline ends. Germline V gene data show CDR1 as SEHNR and CDR2 as FQNEAQ (reference sequence). This CDR3 contains 14 residues. CDR3 sequence (DNA): TGTGCCAGCAGCTTAGGGGGAGGTGACTATGGCTACACCTTC. This encodes CASSLGGGDYGYTF. Using reference TRBV7-9 and TRBJ1-2 for the parts outside the CDR3, the full variable domain is DTGVSQNPRHKITKRGQNVTFRCDPISEHNRLYWYRQTLGQGPEFLTYFQNEAQLEKSRLLSDRFSAERPKGSFSTLEIQRTEQGDSAMYLCASSLGGGDYGYTFGSGTRLTVV.

This sequence joins TRBV9 and TRBJ1-2; the match to TRBD1 covers 7 bases. Germline values: CDR1 SGDLS, CDR2 YYNGEE. The CDR3 covers 15 residues. Unmatched junction bases numbered 6, after V lost 3 bases and J lost 1 base. The CDR3 spells CASSGGQNLNYGYTF. For the CDR3, the DNA is TGTGCCAGCAGCGGGGGACAGAATCTTAACTATGGCTACACCTTC.

The chain joins TRBV7-2 to TRBJ2-2; 13 positions match TRBD2. The germline gives CDR1 SGHTA, CDR2 FQGNSA. J was trimmed by 2 bases and V by 7 bases; bases with no gene match: 7. The CDR3 has 17 residues. The CDR3 DNA is TGTGCCAGCACCCGGACTAGCGGGGGTGGTAACACCGGGGAGCTGTTTTTT. This sequence encodes CASTRTSGGGNTGELFF.

V usage is TRBV18 and J usage is TRBJ2-5, with 8 nucleotides matching TRBD1. The CDR3 has 14 residues. Looked up from germline, CDR1 is KGHSH and CDR2 is LQKENI. With 3 bases clipped from V and 5 bases from J, the junction kept 5 bases outside the gene matches. The DNA for the CDR3 is TGTGCCAGCTCACCCGGACAGGGCGAGGAGACCCAGTACTTC. This translates into CASSPGQGEETQYF. The full variable domain, rest sourced from reference TRBV18 and TRBJ2-5, is NAGVMQNPRHLVRRRGQEARLRCSPMKGHSHVYWYRQLPEEGLKFMVYLQKENIIDESGMPKERFSAEFPKEGPSILRIQQVVRGDSAAYFCASSPGQGEETQYFGPGTRLLVL.

The CDR3 sequence is CASSLGTGEAAEAFF. The CDR3 region has the DNA TGCGCCAGCAGCTTGGGGACAGGTGAAGCGGCTGAAGCTTTCTTT. The chain carries TRBV5-1 and TRBJ1-1; 7 positions match TRBD1. Looked up from germline, CDR1 is SGHRS and CDR2 is YFSETQ. The trim removed 0 bases at V and 6 bases at J, leaving 8 bases unmatched. The length of the CDR3 is 15 residues.

This rearrangement joins TRBV5-1 to TRBJ1-2, with 8 positions matching TRBD1. V trimming: 0 bases; J trimming: 8 bases; junction bases outside the gene matches: 12. The CDR3 is made up of 16 amino acids. The germline V gene has CDR1 SGHRS and CDR2 YFSETQ. As DNA, the CDR3 is TGCGCCAGCAGCTTGGCCTCGGACAGGGCGGTTAGCGGCTACACCTTC. Its translation: CASSLASDRAVSGYTF.

V gene TRBV19 combines with J gene TRBJ1-2; tentative D call: TRBD1 (5 bases). V was pared by 8 bases and J by 3 bases, with 7 bases between. This CDR3 comprises 11 residues. Looked up from germline, CDR1 is LNHDA and CDR2 is SQIVND (reference sequence). Written as DNA, the CDR3 is TGTGCCAGTTGGGGCGACTATGGCTACACCTTC. This gives the protein CASWGDYGYTF.

CDR3 residues: CASSFTGYNEQFF. CDR3 bases: TGTGCCAGCAGCTTTACAGGGTACAATGAGCAGTTCTTC. This chain links TRBV5-4 with TRBJ2-1; tentative D call: TRBD1 (6 bases). The ends were cut back, 2 bases at V and 4 bases at J, with 7 bases in the middle. Per germline, CDR1 SGHNT and CDR2 YYREEE (reference sequence). The CDR3 extends over 13 amino acids.

This rearrangement joins TRBV4-2 to TRBJ2-2, with 9 bases that match TRBD2. Germline V gives CDR1 LGHNA, CDR2 YNFKEQ. The CDR3 consists of 17 residues. Unmatched junction bases numbered 6, after V lost 0 bases and J lost 4 bases. CDR3 DNA: TGTGCCAGCAGCCAAGACTTGACTAGCGGAGGCACCGGGGAGCTGTTTTTT. It is translated as CASSQDLTSGGTGELFF.

The V gene is TRBV4-3, the J gene TRBJ2-7, with unresolved D. V lost 0 bases to trimming and J lost 3 bases, with 9 bases between them. This CDR3 has 14 residues. Germline CDR1 is LGHNA and CDR2 is YSLEER. The CDR3 spells CASSQDRPGYEQYF. Here the CDR3 DNA reads TGCGCCAGCAGCCAAGATCGCCCAGGCTACGAGCAGTACTTC.

The table lists this clone with a count of one. The chain is built from TRBV27 and TRBJ1-5, with D maybe TRBD1 (6 bases). The ends were cut back, 5 bases at V and 0 bases at J, with 11 bases in the middle. This CDR3 contains 15 residues. The V gene's germline CDR1 is MNHEY and CDR2 SMNVEV (reference sequence). The CDR3 is CASSIDRTSNQPQHF. CDR3 nucleotides: TGTGCCAGCAGTATCGACAGGACTAGCAATCAGCCCCAGCATTTT.

The chain recombines TRBV4-1 with TRBJ1-4; TRBD1 matches 10 bases. The germline gives CDR1 MGHRA, CDR2 YSYEKL. V was pared by 7 bases and J by 8 bases, with 7 bases of the junction left unmatched. The CDR3 has 14 residues. The CDR3 loop reads CASNHRDRGEKLFF. The CDR3 DNA reads as TGCGCCAGCAACCACCGGGACAGGGGCGAAAAACTGTTTTTT.

The J gene is TRBJ1-1, the V gene TRBV7-3; D is possibly TRBD1 (6 bases). V lost 5 bases and J 1 base, leaving 8 bases between the germline ends. This CDR3 is 13 amino acids long. CDR1 and CDR2 from the germline V gene are SGHTA and FQGTGA. The CDR3 DNA follows: TGTGCCAGCAGCGTGGGACAGAACACTGAAGCTTTCTTT. Translated, it gives CASSVGQNTEAFF.

The chain couples TRBV18 to TRBJ1-1, with 7 positions matching TRBD1. The CDR3 has 15 amino acids. Germline V gene lookup returns CDR1 KGHSH and CDR2 LQKENI. J lost 1 base, V lost 3 bases, and 5 bases had no gene match. CDR3 in amino acids: CASSPRGTANTEAFF. In DNA, the CDR3 is TGTGCCAGCTCACCCCGAGGGACAGCGAACACTGAAGCTTTCTTT.

This chain links TRBV5-1 with TRBJ1-2; D uncertain. CDR3 length equals 15 residues. The V and J ends lost 0 bases and 4 bases respectively, with 13 bases between them. CDR1 and CDR2 (germline): SGHRS, YFSETQ. This chain's CDR3 is CASSLESRLGYGYTF. The CDR3 bases are TGCGCCAGCAGCTTGGAGAGCAGGTTGGGCTATGGCTACACCTTC.

The chain links TRBV7-9 to TRBJ1-2, with TRBD1 identical over 12 bases. Germline CDR1 reads SEHNR; CDR2 reads FQNEAQ (reference sequence). This CDR3 contains 18 residues. V was clipped by 5 bases and J by 8 bases; unmatched bases: 18. As DNA, the CDR3 is TGTGCCAGCAGCAAAGACCCGGGACAGGGGGCGAATAAGGAAGGCTACACCTTC. Amino acids: CASSKDPGQGANKEGYTF. The variable domain in full, completed from reference TRBV7-9 and TRBJ1-2, reads DTGVSQNPRHKITKRGQNVTFRCDPISEHNRLYWYRQTLGQGPEFLTYFQNEAQLEKSRLLSDRFSAERPKGSFSTLEIQRTEQGDSAMYLCASSKDPGQGANKEGYTFGSGTRLTVV.

With regard to this clone: The same CDR3 arises from other DNA sequences in this sample as well. The chain recombines TRBV4-3 with TRBJ1-2; possible D gene TRBD1, 6 bases. Germline-derived CDR1 and CDR2 are LGHNA and YSLEER. Trimming took off 1 base at V and 5 bases at J, with 8 bases between the two ends. The CDR3 is made up of 13 amino acids. Here the CDR3 DNA reads TGCGCCAGCAGCCAAGGAGGGGGTTATGGCTACACCTTC. Amino acids: CASSQGGGYGYTF.

The V and J genes are TRBV7-3 and TRBJ1-2; D might be TRBD1 (6 bases). The CDR3 has 13 amino acids. The ends were cut back, 5 bases at V and 4 bases at J, with 11 bases in the middle. The germline CDR1 and CDR2 sequences are SGHTA and FQGTGA. CDR3 residues: CASSLTGTYGYTF. The CDR3, as DNA: TGTGCCAGCAGCCTCACAGGGACCTATGGCTACACCTTC.

The V gene is TRBV4-3, the J gene TRBJ1-1; TRBD1 matches at 9 bases. This CDR3 has 14 residues. Germline CDR1 LGHNA, CDR2 YSLEER. V shed 9 bases and J 1 base; nucleotides not matched to a gene: 6. For the CDR3, the DNA is TGCGCCAGTGGGACAGGGTTCGGGAACACTGAAGCTTTCTTT. The encoded protein is CASGTGFGNTEAFF.